This T cell receptor (beta chain) was sequenced during a study of cytomegalovirus exposure and HLA in healthy donors. Study results and limitations: Later analysis showed most CMV-associated TCR beta chains appearing HLA-restricted. Across donors, presence/absence analyses took sequencing depth to be roughly uniform.

CDR1 and CDR2 (germline): SGHRS, YFSETQ. The V segment lost 7 bases and the J segment 2 bases; nucleotides outside the gene matches: 12. This CDR3 is 16 amino acids long. To note about this clone: Antigen specificity is unknown.

PCR amplification relied on 60 Vbeta primers (plus 13 Jbeta primers). Produced via immunoSEQ multiplex PCR; TCRdb's table is partial and in-frame only. The sample contains around 100,000 clones, 75% of which appear only once. The TCR originated in a man aged 45-60 years in good health and CMV-seronegative. Sequencing was performed on PBMCs. The chain is built from TRBV5-1 and TRBJ2-1, with 7 bases aligning to TRBD1. The CDR3 DNA reads as TGCGCCAGCTCACTAGGGGGCAATGGACCCTACAATGAGCAGTTCTTC. It yields the protein CASSLGGNGPYNEQFF.